Below are 8 T cell receptor beta chains sequenced from a single sample in a study of breast tumors, draining lymph nodes, adjacent tissues. TCRdb passed the multiplex PCR reads through MiXCR, listing each CDR3 protein once. The sample consists of some 140,000 distinct CDR3 sequences, about 20% of them appearing once. The lymph nodes were axillary draining lymph nodes from breast cancer patients. The specimen was axillary lymph node tissue. Source of these receptors: a female donor with breast cancer. Some clones in this sample may be carry-over from other donors' samples.

Concerning this clonotype: A read error may explain this, as a much larger clone is one base away. The chain employs TRBV9 and TRBJ1-3; D not resolved. The CDR3 sequence is 13 residues long. Germline CDR1 and CDR2: SGDLS and YYNGEE. The CDR3 spells CASSAVAGNTICF. The CDR3 DNA reads as TGTGCCAGCAGCGCGGTAGCTGGAAACACCATATGTTTT.

Comments on this clonotype: A clone one base away is much larger, so this may be a read error. The V gene is TRBV5-6, the J gene TRBJ2-7, with D perhaps TRBD1 (6 bases). The CDR3 totals 14 residues. From germline, CDR1 is SGHDT and CDR2 YYEEEE. Here the CDR3 DNA reads TGTGCCGGCAGCGTAGAAACAGGGTTGGACGAGCAGTACTTC. Protein sequence: CAGSVETGLDEQYF.

For this clonotype: A much larger clone is a single base away; this may be a read error. The CDR3 DNA reads TGTGCCAGCAGCTTCACGAAGGACGAGCAGTACTTC. It specifies CASSFTKDEQYF. The J gene is TRBJ2-7, the V gene TRBV11-1; D is ambiguous. Germline V gives CDR1 SGHAT, CDR2 FQDESV (reference sequence). This CDR3 region has 12 residues. Between the trimmed V and J ends, which lost 3 bases and 5 bases, there was a span of 8 bases.

Note on this clonotype: The CDR3 does not close with the conserved phenylalanine or tryptophan, likely indicating a read error. This sequence joins TRBV4-1 and TRBJ2-7; 9 nucleotides agree with TRBD1. The CDR3 loop spans 15 amino acids. V trimming: 0 bases; J trimming: 4 bases; junction bases outside the gene matches: 4. The germline V gene encodes CDR1 MGHRA and CDR2 YSYEKL. The CDR3 loop is CASSQEPGQGYEQYS. The CDR3 nucleotides are TGCGCCAGCAGCCAAGAACCGGGACAGGGTTACGAGCAGTACTCC.

This clonotype was recorded many times. The chain carries TRBV12-5 and TRBJ2-7; TRBD2 matches 8 bases. The junction had 9 bases not matched to a gene; V was cut back by 6 bases and J by 2 bases. CDR1 is LGHNT and CDR2 is FRNRAP in the germline V gene. This CDR3 has 15 amino acids. Written as DNA, the CDR3 is TGTGCTAGTGGAGCTTCTAGCGGGTCACCCTACGAGCAGTACTTC. Protein: CASGASSGSPYEQYF.

This clonotype was detected a few times. CDR3 in amino acids: CASSSGGHEKLFF. In DNA, the CDR3 is TGTGCCAGCAGTTCTGGGGGCCACGAAAAACTGTTTTTT. V is TRBV28 and J is TRBJ1-4; D is perhaps TRBD1 (6 bases). Germline CDR1 MDHEN, CDR2 SYDVKM. The V end lost 4 bases, the J end lost 8 bases, and 11 bases lay between the germline ends. CDR3 length equals 13 residues.

At least ten counts were recorded for this clonotype. CDR3 amino acids: CATSDAGSGLYNGYTF. The CDR3 DNA is TGTGCCACCAGTGACGCAGGGAGTGGGCTCTATAATGGCTACACCTTC. The rearrangement joins TRBV24-1 to TRBJ1-2; tentative D call: TRBD1 (5 bases). The CDR3 is made up of 16 amino acids. V was cut by 4 bases and J by 6 bases, with 20 bases left in between. Germline CDR1 is KGHDR and CDR2 is SFDVKD.

Note on this clonotype: At one boundary the junction diverges from the germline segment, which might be a read error. V gene TRBV11-2 combines with J gene TRBJ2-5; a possible D gene is TRBD1 (6 bases). There are 15 residues in the CDR3. CDR1 is SGHAT and CDR2 is FQNNGV in the germline V gene. CDR3 DNA sequence: TGTGCCAGCAGCCCTACAGGGACGGGACAAGAGACCCGGTACTTC. This codes for CASSPTGTGQETRYF.